What follows are 14 T cell receptor beta chains derived from one specimen sequenced in a study of blood T cell repertoires in COVID-19. Generated by immunoSEQ multiplex PCR, the TCRdb table keeps only in-frame clones and is missing some. The sample records 150,000 to 180,000 clones, 70% to 90% being singletons. Sequences were obtained from peripheral blood. These receptors originate from a woman aged 55-70 years with COVID-19, enrolled during active disease.

The J gene is TRBJ2-7, the V gene TRBV10-1; 7 bases are shared with TRBD2. The CDR3 is 13 amino acids. Germline CDR1 reads WNHNN; CDR2 reads SYGVQD (reference sequence). V lost 6 bases to trimming and J lost 7 bases; unmatched junction nucleotides: 9. The CDR3 protein is CASSRLANGEQYV. The CDR3 DNA follows: TGCGCCAGCAGCCGACTAGCAAACGGGGAGCAGTACGTC.

The J gene is TRBJ2-3, the V gene TRBV6-2 or TRBV6-3; D gene unclear. The CDR3 is 15 amino acids. Germline V gene sequence: CDR1 MNHEY, CDR2 SVGEGT. The V and J ends lost 2 bases and 6 bases respectively, with 15 bases between them. CDR3 sequence reads: CASSYPLGSGDTQYF. CDR3 in DNA: TGTGCCAGCAGTTACCCATTAGGATCCGGGGATACGCAGTATTTT.

The rearrangement joins TRBV5-1 to TRBJ2-1; 8 bases are a match to TRBD2. Germline V gives CDR1 SGHRS, CDR2 YFSETQ. The junction had 8 bases not matched to a gene; V was cut back by 0 bases and J by 9 bases. The CDR3 has 15 amino acids. CDR3 in amino acids: CASSLDPKAGVEQFF. The CDR3 region has the DNA TGCGCCAGCAGCTTGGATCCAAAAGCGGGAGTTGAGCAGTTCTTC.

The gene calls are TRBV19 and TRBJ2-1; possible D gene TRBD2, 7 bases. From germline, CDR1 is LNHDA and CDR2 SQIVND (reference sequence). The CDR3 spans 16 residues. The V and J ends lost 5 bases and 7 bases respectively, with 21 bases between them. The DNA of the CDR3 is TGTGCCAGTAGTCGGAGGGGGGGCCGGATAAGGAATGAGCAGTTCTTC. Translated, it gives CASSRRGGRIRNEQFF.

The chain employs TRBV30 and TRBJ1-5; 7 positions match TRBD1. Unmatched junction bases numbered 9, after V lost 2 bases and J lost 2 bases. The CDR3 is made up of 16 amino acids. Germline V gives CDR1 GTSNPN, CDR2 SVGIG (reference sequence). The CDR3 bases are TGTGCCTGGAGTACACAGGGGCCCGGAGGCAATCAGCCCCAGCATTTT. Its protein is CAWSTQGPGGNQPQHF.

The rearrangement joins TRBV6-5 to TRBJ1-2; D gene ambiguous. The V gene lost 5 bases and the J gene lost 4 bases, with 17 bases spanning the gap. Germline lookup yields CDR1 MNHEY and CDR2 SVGAGI. The CDR3 has 15 amino acids. The CDR3 protein is CASSNALTSLYGYTF. The CDR3 region has the DNA TGTGCCAGCAGTAACGCTCTGACTTCCCTCTATGGCTACACCTTC.

This rearrangement joins TRBV11-2 to TRBJ1-2; a possible D gene is TRBD1 (6 bases). Per the germline V gene, CDR1 is SGHAT and CDR2 is FQNNGV. The length of the CDR3 is 15 residues. Trimming pared 5 bases from V and 0 bases from J, leaving 13 bases between. DNA for the CDR3: TGTGCCAGCAGCCCAGGGACACACGCTAACTATGGCTACACCTTC. Translated, it gives CASSPGTHANYGYTF. The whole variable domain, remainder taken from reference TRBV11-2 and TRBJ1-2, is EAGVAQSPRYKIIEKRQSVAFWCNPISGHATLYWYQQILGQGPKLLIQFQNNGVVDDSQLPKDRFSAERLKGVDSTLKIQPAKLEDSAVYLCASSPGTHANYGYTFGSGTRLTVV.

V gene TRBV3-1 (or the pseudogene TRBV3-2) combines with J gene TRBJ1-1; 7 bases match TRBD1. Germline CDR1 and CDR2: LGHDT and YNNKEL (reference sequence). Trimming cost V 3 bases and J 7 bases; bases outside gene matches: 5. The CDR3 is 13 amino acids. CDR3 DNA: TGTGCCAGCAGCCACAAACAGGGGAATGAAGCTTTCTTT. Residues: CASSHKQGNEAFF.

This chain links TRBV7-3 with TRBJ1-1; no definite D call. The CDR3 is 13 amino acids. The germline gives CDR1 SGHTA, CDR2 FQGTGA. The V and J ends lost 5 bases and 1 base respectively, with 8 bases between them. CDR3 in amino acids: CASSTRGNTEAFF. The CDR3 DNA reads TGTGCCAGCAGCACCCGAGGGAACACTGAAGCTTTCTTT. Drawing the rest from reference TRBV7-3 and TRBJ1-1, the complete variable domain is GAGVSQTPSNKVTEKGKYVELRCDPISGHTALYWYRQSLGQGPEFLIYFQGTGAADDSGLPNDRFFAVRPEGSVSTLKIQRTERGDSAVYLCASSTRGNTEAFFGQGTRLTVV.

This clone was recorded a few times. The J gene is TRBJ1-5, the V gene TRBV6-6; D might be TRBD1 (6 bases). V lost 8 bases to trimming and J lost 4 bases, with 21 bases between them. This CDR3 is built from 16 residues. Per germline, CDR1 MNHNY and CDR2 SVGAGI (reference sequence). In DNA form, the CDR3 reads TGTGCCAGCTGGGGGGGGCAAGTCAGCATGAATCAGCCCCAGCATTTT. It encodes CASWGGQVSMNQPQHF.

This clone has just a few counts. CDR3 DNA sequence: TGTGCCAGCAGGGGCGGGAATTTCGGCTACACCTTC. This gives the protein CASRGGNFGYTF. The chain employs TRBV7-9 and TRBJ1-2, with D hard to call. Germline assignment: CDR1 SEHNR and CDR2 FQNEAQ (reference sequence). The CDR3 runs 12 residues. Trimming took 6 bases from V and 8 from J, leaving 13 bases between them.

The chain recombines TRBV5-1 with TRBJ2-7, with D perhaps matching TRBD2 (5 bases). V lost 0 bases to trimming and J lost 3 bases, with 13 bases between them. The CDR3 extends over 15 amino acids. The germline gives CDR1 SGHRS, CDR2 YFSETQ. This chain's CDR3 is CASSLVLADLYEQYF. In DNA form, the CDR3 reads TGCGCCAGCAGCTTGGTCCTAGCTGATCTCTACGAGCAGTACTTC.

The chain has TRBV19 and TRBJ2-3; 7 nucleotides agree with TRBD2. This CDR3 is 15 amino acids long. Unmatched junction bases numbered 12, after V lost 5 bases and J lost 7 bases. In germline, CDR1 is LNHDA, CDR2 SQIVND (reference sequence). CDR3 nucleotides: TGTGCCAGTAGTGATCTGAGCGGGGTACGGAATACGCAGTATTTT. Translated: CASSDLSGVRNTQYF. Using reference TRBV19 and TRBJ2-3 for the parts outside the CDR3, the full variable domain is DGGITQSPKYLFRKEGQNVTLSCEQNLNHDAMYWYRQDPGQGLRLIYYSQIVNDFQKGDIAEGYSVSREKKESFPLTVTSAQKNPTAFYLCASSDLSGVRNTQYFGPGTRLTVL.

Written as DNA, the CDR3 is TGTGCCAGCGGACTTAGCGGGGGGGGCCAAAATGAGCAGTTCTTC. Protein sequence: CASGLSGGGQNEQFF. The chain employs TRBV6-5 and TRBJ2-1, with 11 nucleotides matching TRBD2. Germline CDR1 MNHEY, CDR2 SVGAGI. The CDR3 loop spans 15 amino acids. V lost 8 bases, J lost 7 bases, and 10 bases stayed unmatched.